A single sample gave rise to the 28 T cell receptor beta chains below, sequenced in a study of CD8+CD57+ T cells in acquired aplastic anemia. Profiling of TCR beta VDJ combinations and CDR3 sequences used genomic DNA as template. TCRdb re-called the reads through MiXCR, storing one row per CDR3 protein. The sample holds some 150,000 distinct CDR3 sequences, 41% seen once. Specimen: sorted CD4+, CD8+, or CD8+CD57+ T cells (not recorded which) from PBMCs. These receptors came from a human donor in good health, serving as a control.

The gene calls are TRBV5-1 and TRBJ2-7; 11 nucleotides align to TRBD2. The J segment lost 2 bases and the V segment lost 4 bases, leaving 8 bases of the junction unmatched. Germline CDR1 SGHRS, CDR2 YFSETQ. This CDR3 comprises 16 residues. CDR3 loop: CASSPPSGGPPYEQYF. In DNA form, the CDR3 reads TGCGCCAGCAGCCCGCCTAGCGGGGGGCCCCCCTACGAGCAGTACTTC.

This clonotype was recorded at least ten times. The rearrangement joins TRBV5-1 to TRBJ2-1; 13 bases align to TRBD2. Per germline, CDR1 SGHRS and CDR2 YFSETQ. This CDR3 comprises 16 residues. The trim removed 4 bases at V and 7 bases at J, leaving 8 bases unmatched. DNA of the CDR3: TGCGCCAGCAGCAACCTACTAGCGGGAGGGATGAATGAGCAGTTCTTC. Protein: CASSNLLAGGMNEQFF.

Ten or more counts support this clonotype. For the CDR3, the DNA is TGTGCCAGCAGCTTAGAACAGGGGGGTAACTATGGCTACACCTTC. Translated, it gives CASSLEQGGNYGYTF. The chain has TRBV7-9 and TRBJ1-2, with 8 bases identical to TRBD1. There are 15 residues in the CDR3. Germline CDR1 and CDR2: SEHNR and FQNEAQ (reference sequence). J was trimmed by 1 base and V by 1 base; bases with no gene match: 2.

The chain is built from TRBV19 and TRBJ2-7; possible D gene TRBD1, 5 bases. This CDR3 comprises 17 residues. Trimming took off 0 bases at V and 4 bases at J, with 19 bases between the two ends. Germline CDR1 and CDR2: LNHDA and SQIVND (reference sequence). The CDR3 DNA follows: TGTGCCAGTAGTATAGACCACAGTGGGGCCATGGGATACGAGCAGTACTTC. It specifies CASSIDHSGAMGYEQYF.

Remarks on this clonotype: Relative to the germline gene, one junction end is altered; a read error may explain this. The chain joins TRBV7-8 to TRBJ2-7; D is uncertain. Per germline, CDR1 SGHVS and CDR2 FQNEAQ. This CDR3 contains 14 residues. The CDR3 nucleotides are TGTGCCAACAGCTTAGCAGGAAGCTCCTACGAACAGTACTTC. Its translation is CANSLAGSSYEQYF.

At least ten counts were recorded for this clonotype. The V and J genes are TRBV10-1 and TRBJ2-5, with TRBD2 matching over 7 bases. The CDR3 totals 14 residues. V gave up 0 bases and J gave up 7 bases; unmatched junction bases: 5. Germline assignment: CDR1 WNHNN and CDR2 SYGVQD (reference sequence). The CDR3 nucleotides are TGCGCCAGCAGTGAGTCGGGCGGGAGAGTGACCCAGTACTTC. Residues: CASSESGGRVTQYF.

The V call is TRBV2, the J call TRBJ2-7, with 9 bases lining up with TRBD1. This CDR3 has 14 residues. CDR1 and CDR2 from the germline V gene are SNHLY and FYNNEI. V shed 6 bases, J shed 4 bases, and the junction held 7 bases outside the gene matches. CDR3 sequence: CASRFPGQGYEQYF. The CDR3 nucleotides are TGTGCCAGCAGGTTCCCGGGACAGGGTTACGAGCAGTACTTC.

J is TRBJ2-7 and V is TRBV19; TRBD1 matches 12 bases. Unmatched junction bases numbered 15, after V lost 4 bases and J lost 2 bases. Germline V gives CDR1 LNHDA, CDR2 SQIVND (reference sequence). This CDR3 spans 19 amino acids. This chain's CDR3 is CASSTEGWGQGARAYEQYF. CDR3 nucleotide sequence: TGTGCCAGTAGTACAGAAGGTTGGGGACAGGGGGCGCGGGCCTACGAGCAGTACTTC.

This clonotype has a count of ten or more. The chain combines TRBV12-3 or TRBV12-4 with TRBJ1-6; D gene unclear. CDR3 size: 13 residues. V was pared by 1 base and J by 6 bases, with 4 bases between. The CDR3 spells CASSLGGNSPLHF. The DNA of the CDR3 is TGTGCCAGCAGTTTAGGGGGTAATTCACCCCTCCACTTT.

The chain has TRBV24-1 and TRBJ2-5; 11 nucleotides align to TRBD2. J gave up 1 base and V 1 base, and 1 base lay outside the gene matches. This CDR3 contains 16 residues. The germline V gene encodes CDR1 KGHDR and CDR2 SFDVKD. In nucleotides, the CDR3 is TGTGCCACCAGTGATTTACTAGCGGGGGCCCAAGAGACCCAGTACTTC. It encodes CATSDLLAGAQETQYF.

This clonotype has at least ten counts. V and J are TRBV7-9 and TRBJ1-1, with D uncertain. Per the germline V gene, CDR1 is SEHNR and CDR2 is FQNEAQ (reference sequence). The V end was cut by 5 bases, the J end by 1 base, with 8 bases between. This CDR3 is built from 13 residues. CDR3 residues: CASSQRENTEAFF. For the CDR3, the DNA is TGTGCCAGCAGCCAGAGAGAGAACACTGAAGCTTTCTTT.

The gene calls are TRBV14 and TRBJ1-3; D remains ambiguous. Germline assignment: CDR1 SGHDN and CDR2 FVKESK. The V end lost 2 bases, the J end lost 1 base, and 12 bases lay between the germline ends. The CDR3 loop spans 16 amino acids. Here the CDR3 DNA reads TGTGCCAGCAGCCAACGAGGGCTCCATTCTGGAAACACCATATATTTT. Amino acids: CASSQRGLHSGNTIYF.

The chain has TRBV15 and TRBJ2-7; D is ambiguous. Germline CDR1 and CDR2: LNHNV and YYDKDF (reference sequence). Between the trimmed V and J ends, which lost 0 bases and 7 bases, there was a span of 10 bases. This CDR3 contains 13 residues. The chain's CDR3 is CATSRDYSREQYF. The CDR3 nucleotides are TGTGCCACCAGCAGAGATTACAGTCGGGAGCAGTACTTC. Full variable domain (outside the CDR3, taken from reference TRBV15 and TRBJ2-7): DAMVIQNPRYQVTQFGKPVTLSCSQTLNHNVMYWYQQKSSQAPKLLFHYYDKDFNNEADTPDNFQSRRPNTSFCFLDIRSPGLGDTAMYLCATSRDYSREQYFGPGTRLTVT.

This clonotype was counted at least ten times. The chain links TRBV19 to TRBJ1-1; TRBD1 agrees at 8 bases. Germline V gives CDR1 LNHDA, CDR2 SQIVND (reference sequence). The V gene end was trimmed by 7 bases and the J gene end by 5 bases; junction bases not matched to a gene: 12. The CDR3 has 15 residues. For the CDR3, the DNA is TGTGCCAGTAACTCGGACAGGGCGACCTGGACTGAAGCTTTCTTT. The encoded protein is CASNSDRATWTEAFF.

This clonotype showed up many times. V gene TRBV6-2 or TRBV6-3 combines with J gene TRBJ2-1, with 8 bases identical to TRBD2. The junction had 5 bases not matched to a gene; V was cut back by 2 bases and J by 2 bases. Germline V gives CDR1 MNHEY, CDR2 SVGEGT. The CDR3 totals 16 residues. CDR3 nucleotide sequence: TGTGCCAGCAGTTACCGTCGTAGCGGGGCCTACAATGAGCAGTTCTTC. It yields the protein CASSYRRSGAYNEQFF.

This clonotype was seen at least ten times. The rearrangement joins TRBV9 to TRBJ1-4; D uncertain. V was shortened by 3 bases and J by 5 bases, with 14 bases between the two germline ends. Per the germline V gene, CDR1 is SGDLS and CDR2 is YYNGEE. This CDR3 comprises 15 residues. This CDR3 is CASSATGRQNEKLFF. In nucleotides, the CDR3 is TGTGCCAGCAGCGCTACCGGGCGGCAGAATGAAAAACTGTTTTTT.

The genes are TRBV18 and TRBJ1-5; weak D call: TRBD1 (5 bases). The CDR3 extends over 16 amino acids. CDR1 is KGHSH, CDR2 LQKENI, per germline. V was pared by 4 bases and J by 1 base, with 14 bases between. CDR3 residues: CASSLGIRGSNQPQHF. The CDR3 DNA follows: TGTGCCAGCTCACTGGGAATTAGGGGAAGCAATCAGCCCCAGCATTTT.

Concerning this clonotype itself: With a much larger clone just one base away, this may be a read error. CDR3 in amino acids: CASRYTDTQYF. The CDR3 DNA is TGTGCCAGCAGGTACACAGATACGCAGTATTTT. The rearrangement joins TRBV2 to TRBJ2-3; no definite D call. Trimming shortened V by 6 bases and J by 2 bases, and 3 bases separated the two germline ends. Germline loops: CDR1 SNHLY, CDR2 FYNNEI. The CDR3 length is 11 residues.

The genes are TRBV30 and TRBJ1-5; 7 nucleotides agree with TRBD1. J gave up 0 bases and V 3 bases, and 8 bases lay outside the gene matches. The length of the CDR3 is 16 residues. CDR1 is GTSNPN and CDR2 is SVGIG in the germline V gene (reference sequence). The CDR3 DNA follows: TGTGCCTGGAGCAAGGCAGGGGGTGGTAGCAATCAGCCCCAGCATTTT. This translates into CAWSKAGGGSNQPQHF.

The chain employs TRBV25-1 and TRBJ2-7; 10 bases line up with TRBD1. Germline V lookup: CDR1 MGHDK, CDR2 SYGVNS. V shed 3 bases, J shed 5 bases, and the junction held 10 bases outside the gene matches. The CDR3 extends over 16 amino acids. This CDR3 is CASSDNLGTGVHEQYF. CDR3 coding DNA: TGTGCCAGCAGTGACAACTTGGGGACAGGGGTCCACGAGCAGTACTTC.

This clonotype has a count of ten or more. The chain has TRBV7-7 and TRBJ2-5; D is perhaps TRBD2 (6 bases). The CDR3 extends over 13 amino acids. Germline V gene sequence: CDR1 SSHAT, CDR2 FNYEAQ (reference sequence). The V gene lost 5 bases and the J gene lost 5 bases, with 12 bases spanning the gap. The CDR3 here is CASSAGAGETQYF. The CDR3 DNA reads TGTGCCAGCAGCGCTGGGGCGGGGGAGACCCAGTACTTC.

V and J are TRBV18 and TRBJ1-2, with unresolved D. The CDR3 consists of 13 residues. V shed 0 bases and J shed 4 bases, with 6 bases lying between them. Germline V gene sequence: CDR1 KGHSH, CDR2 LQKENI. The CDR3 sequence is CASSPPGGYGYTF. CDR3 DNA sequence: TGTGCCAGCTCACCACCGGGAGGCTATGGCTACACCTTC.

Ten or more counts support this clonotype. This may arise from a read error, as a much more abundant clone is one base away. This chain links TRBV2 with TRBJ1-1; unclear D gene. This CDR3 comprises 15 residues. Germline lookup yields CDR1 SNHLY and CDR2 FYNNEI. CDR3 sequence reads: CASSVRASLNTEASF. In nucleotides, the CDR3 is TGTGCCAGCAGTGTCCGTGCCAGCCTGAACACTGAAGCTTCCTTT.

V gene TRBV7-3 combines with J gene TRBJ2-3; D remains unclear. This CDR3 contains 14 residues. V was shortened by 2 bases and J by 6 bases, with 12 bases between the two germline ends. CDR1 and CDR2 (germline): SGHTA, FQGTGA. DNA for the CDR3: TGTGCCAGCAGCTTACAATCCACGGCCGATACGCAGTATTTT. Its protein is CASSLQSTADTQYF.

This clonotype was recorded at least ten times. The rearrangement joins TRBV5-1 to TRBJ2-1; TRBD1 matches 9 bases. Germline V gene sequence: CDR1 SGHRS, CDR2 YFSETQ. The trim removed 4 bases at V and 15 bases at J, leaving 11 bases unmatched. The CDR3 sequence is 13 residues long. The CDR3 DNA reads as TGCGCCAGCAGCCCGTCTGCAGGGACAGGGTGGTTCTTC. Protein product: CASSPSAGTGWFF.

This clonotype was counted between two and nine times. The chain joins TRBV20-1 to TRBJ2-7; TRBD2 aligns across 12 bases. V lost 6 bases to trimming and J lost 2 bases; unmatched junction nucleotides: 11. The CDR3 runs 16 residues. Germline CDR1 reads DFQATT; CDR2 reads SNEGSKA (reference sequence). CDR3: CSASGLLAGGTYEQYF. The CDR3 nucleotides read TGCAGTGCCAGCGGATTACTAGCGGGGGGCACCTACGAGCAGTACTTC.

The chain combines TRBV29-1 with TRBJ2-1; the match to TRBD2 covers 8 bases. Per germline, CDR1 SQVTM and CDR2 ANQGSEA. The CDR3 has 14 amino acids. V was clipped by 6 bases and J by 7 bases; unmatched bases: 11. The CDR3 DNA sequence: TGCAGCGTACCCGGGACTAGTAGGCCAAATGAGCAGTTCTTC. Its protein product is CSVPGTSRPNEQFF.

The sample holds many counts of this clonotype. The chain uses TRBV10-3 and TRBJ2-7; TRBD2 aligns across 7 bases. The CDR3 runs to 12 residues. Germline V gene sequence: CDR1 ENHRY, CDR2 SYGVKD. V shed 6 bases, J shed 2 bases, and the junction held 1 base outside the gene matches. The CDR3 DNA follows: TGTGCCATCAGCGGACTAGCCTACGAGCAGTACTTC. Translation gives CAISGLAYEQYF.